These T cell receptor beta chains were read from a single sample in a study of shared clonotypes between healthy human individuals. Some clones are missing from TCRdb's copy, which holds only in-frame ones; the method was immunoSEQ multiplex PCR. The profile shows a few million clones, 90% to 96% of them singletons. The specimen sequenced was naive CD4+ T cells sorted from blood. These receptors all stem from a man aged 18 to 29 in good health. The CDR3 runs from the conserved cysteine through the conserved F or W. A D gene is named only where the DNA matches it firmly. Some rows mark clone size as missing; the rest say once, few, many or name a class of expanded clone.

V	D	size	J	DNA	CDR3
TRBV11-1	.	.	TRBJ1-5	TGTGCCAGCAGCTTAGGGCCGGATAGCAATCAGCCCCAGCATTTT	CASSLGPDSNQPQHF
TRBV5-1	TRBD2	.	TRBJ2-3	TGCGCCAGCAGCTTGGCTCTAGCGGCTAGCACAGATACGCAGTATTTT	CASSLALAASTDTQYF
TRBV11-2	.	.	TRBJ1-2	TGTGCCAGCAGCTTAGGGTCTGGGACCTATGGCTACACCTTC	CASSLGSGTYGYTF
TRBV4-2	.	.	TRBJ1-6	TGTGCCAGCAGCCAAGAGGGGGATGCGAATTCACCCCTCCACTTT	CASSQEGDANSPLHF
TRBV7-9	.	.	TRBJ2-7	TGTGCCAGCAGCTTACGGGATGGGTACGAGCAGTACTTC	CASSLRDGYEQYF
TRBV28	.	.	TRBJ1-4	TGTGCCAGCAGTTTCAGACCTGTTGTAGAAAAACTGTTTTTT	CASSFRPVVEKLFF
TRBV13	TRBD2	.	TRBJ2-5	TGTGCCAGCAGCTCGGGGGGTCTAGGGGAGACCCAGTACTTC	CASSSGGLGETQYF
TRBV2	.	.	TRBJ2-2	TGTGCCAGCAGTGAAGTAGGGGGCACCGGGGAGCTGTTTTTT	CASSEVGGTGELFF
TRBV5-1	.	.	TRBJ2-7	TGCGCCAGCAGCTTGACCGGCAACGAGCAGTACTTC	CASSLTGNEQYF
TRBV28	.	.	TRBJ1-5	TGTGCCAGCAGTTCCCCTGGGCCCTCCCGGTGGCATTTT	CASSSPGPSRWHF
TRBV7-3	.	.	TRBJ2-5	TGTGCCAGCAGCCGGGGTACCCAAGAGACCCAGTACTTC	CASSRGTQETQYF
TRBV19	.	once	TRBJ1-5	TGTGCCAGTAGTGCCGAGCGCCAGCCCCAGCATTTT	CASSAERQPQHF
TRBV6-5	TRBD2	.	TRBJ2-3	TGTGCCAGCAGACGACTAGCGGGAGGTGCAGATACGCAGTATTTT	CASRRLAGGADTQYF
TRBV7-2	.	.	TRBJ1-3	TGTGCCAGCAGCTTAGGGGCAGGGTACTCTGGAAACACCATATATTTT	CASSLGAGYSGNTIYF
TRBV19	TRBD1	.	TRBJ1-1	TGTGCCAGTAGTCAACCGGGACAGGGGGCTGACACTGAAGCTTTCTTT	CASSQPGQGADTEAFF
TRBV6-4	.	.	TRBJ1-3	TGTGCCAGCAGTGCCCCGGGACCGAGCTCTGGAAACACCATATATTTT	CASSAPGPSSGNTIYF
TRBV2	TRBD1	few	TRBJ1-5	TGTGCCAGCAGTATCGACAGGGGCGGCAATCAGCCCCAGCATTTT	CASSIDRGGNQPQHF
TRBV7-3	.	once	TRBJ2-7	TGTGCCAGCAGCTTTGCGCAGGTCTACGAGCAGTACTTC	CASSFAQVYEQYF
TRBV10-3	TRBD2	.	TRBJ2-5	TGTGCCACCGGATTGGGACTAAGCCAAGAGACCCAGTACTTC	CATGLGLSQETQYF
TRBV7-9	TRBD1	.	TRBJ2-7	TGTGCCAGCAGCTTACACGTACAGGGGGCGCTTGAGCAGTACTTC	CASSLHVQGALEQYF
TRBV6-6	TRBD2	.	TRBJ2-2	TGTGCCAGCCACCCCGGACTAGCGGGGGGCACCGGGGAGCTGTTTTTT	CASHPGLAGGTGELFF
TRBV5-1	.	.	TRBJ2-1	TGCGCCAGCAGCGGACTTGCAAGCTCCTACAATGAGCAGTTCTTC	CASSGLASSYNEQFF
TRBV28	.	.	TRBJ2-7	TGTGCCAGCAGTTTCCGGTCACGATTTCCCTACGAGCAGTACTTC	CASSFRSRFPYEQYF
TRBV25-1	.	few	TRBJ2-7	TGTGCCAGCAGCCGATCCGGAAGCCTTTCCTACGAGCAGTACTTC	CASSRSGSLSYEQYF
TRBV28	.	.	TRBJ2-6	TGTGCCAGCACATCTGGGGCCAACGTCCTGACTTTC	CASTSGANVLTF
TRBV5-4	TRBD1	.	TRBJ2-4	TGTGCCAGCAGCCTGGCGATGACAGGGGAATCAAACATTCAGTACTTC	CASSLAMTGESNIQYF
TRBV18	.	.	TRBJ2-4	TGTGCCAGCTCACCACAGGGGGACGGAAACATTCAGTACTTC	CASSPQGDGNIQYF
TRBV28	TRBD1	.	TRBJ2-1	TGTGCCAGCAGTTCCCCCGGGACAGGGGACTACAATGAGCAGTTCTTC	CASSSPGTGDYNEQFF
TRBV23-1	TRBD1	.	TRBJ2-7	TGCGCCAGCAGTCCGGGACAGGGGTTCTACGAGCAGTACTTC	CASSPGQGFYEQYF
TRBV5-4	.	once	TRBJ2-7	TGTGCCAGCAGCTTGAGAAAAACTGACAGAGCCTACGAGCAGTACTTC	CASSLRKTDRAYEQYF
TRBV30	TRBD2	.	TRBJ2-7	TGTGCCTGGAACTTCGCGGGGGGCCCCCAGTACTTC	CAWNFAGGPQYF
TRBV10-3	.	.	TRBJ1-5	TGTGCCATCAGTGAAGGGGGACGGATCAATCAGCCCCAGCATTTT	CAISEGGRINQPQHF
TRBV5-5	TRBD1	.	TRBJ2-7	TGTGCCAGCAGCCATCCTACCGGGACAGGGGGCAAATACGAGCAGTACTTC	CASSHPTGTGGKYEQYF
TRBV10-3	.	.	TRBJ2-7	TGTGCCATCAGACGCGACAGCTCTCCCTACGAGCAGTACTTC	CAIRRDSSPYEQYF
TRBV2	TRBD2	.	TRBJ2-3	TGTGCCAGCAGTCCTCTCCTGGACAGCCCACTAGCGGGACTCAGCACAGATACGCAGTATTTT	CASSPLLDSPLAGLSTDTQYF